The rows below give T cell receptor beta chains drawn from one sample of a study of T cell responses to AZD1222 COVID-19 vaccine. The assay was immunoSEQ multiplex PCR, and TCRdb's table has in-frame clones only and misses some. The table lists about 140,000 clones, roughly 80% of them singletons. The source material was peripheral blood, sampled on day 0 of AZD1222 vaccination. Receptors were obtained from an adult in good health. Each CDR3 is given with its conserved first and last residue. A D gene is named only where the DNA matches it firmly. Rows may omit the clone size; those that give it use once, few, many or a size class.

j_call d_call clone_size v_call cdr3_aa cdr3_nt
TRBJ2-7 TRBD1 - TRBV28 CASSLVGQGAYEQYF TGTGCCAGCAGTTTGGTTGGACAGGGGGCCTACGAGCAGTACTTC
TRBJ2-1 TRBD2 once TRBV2 CASSEGTSVNEQFF TGTGCCAGCAGTGAAGGGACTAGCGTTAATGAGCAGTTCTTC
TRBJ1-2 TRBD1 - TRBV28 CASGDRTGYTF TGTGCCAGCGGGGACAGAACTGGCTACACCTTC
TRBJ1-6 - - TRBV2 CASTYGGAAINSPLHF TGTGCCAGCACCTATGGGGGGGCAGCAATTAATTCACCCCTCCACTTT
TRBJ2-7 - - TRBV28 CASSPDREEGIYEQYF TGTGCCAGCAGTCCAGACAGGGAGGAAGGAATCTACGAGCAGTACTTC
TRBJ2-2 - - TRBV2 CASQGRNTGELFF TGTGCCAGCCAGGGCAGGAACACCGGGGAGCTGTTTTTT
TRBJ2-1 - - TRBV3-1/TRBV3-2 CASSQVTGVSLGNEQFF TGTGCCAGCAGCCAAGTGACCGGGGTCTCATTGGGGAATGAGCAGTTCTTC
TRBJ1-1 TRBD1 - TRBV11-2 CASSRWRTGSRGGTEAFF TGTGCCAGCAGCCGGTGGCGGACAGGGTCTCGCGGAGGCACTGAAGCTTTCTTT
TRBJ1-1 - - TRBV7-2 CASSLARVEAFF TGTGCCAGCAGCTTAGCGCGGGTTGAAGCTTTCTTT
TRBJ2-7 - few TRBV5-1 CASSIIESEQYF TGCGCCAGCAGCATCATAGAATCCGAGCAGTACTTC
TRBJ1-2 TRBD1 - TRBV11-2 CASSPGTALGYGYTF TGTGCCAGCAGCCCAGGGACAGCCCTTGGCTATGGCTACACCTTC
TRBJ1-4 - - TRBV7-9 CASSLDVMEEKLFF TGTGCCAGCAGCTTGGACGTTATGGAAGAAAAACTGTTTTTT
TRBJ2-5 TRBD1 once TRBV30 CAWSVGSGGAETQYF TGTGCCTGGAGTGTAGGATCAGGGGGCGCAGAGACCCAGTACTTC
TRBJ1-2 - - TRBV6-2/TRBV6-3 CASSTIYGYTF TGTGCCAGCAGTACTATCTATGGCTACACCTTC
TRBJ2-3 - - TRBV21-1 CASSKVGLTDTQYF TGTGCCAGCAGCAAAGTTGGGCTCACAGATACGCAGTATTTT
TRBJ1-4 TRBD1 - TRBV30 CAWSVPGGGRTNEKLFF TGTGCCTGGAGTGTACCAGGGGGCGGGAGAACTAATGAAAAACTGTTTTTT
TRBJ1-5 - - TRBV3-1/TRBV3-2 CASSQDLAGSNQPQHF TGTGCCAGCAGCCAAGACTTAGCGGGGAGCAATCAGCCCCAGCATTTT
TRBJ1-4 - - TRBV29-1 CSVRESSEKLFF TGCAGCGTCCGGGAGTCAAGTGAAAAACTGTTTTTT
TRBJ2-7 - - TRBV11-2 CASSLEPGASYEQYF TGTGCCAGCAGCTTAGAGCCAGGGGCGTCCTACGAGCAGTACTTC
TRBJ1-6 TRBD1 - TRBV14 CASSPQTGDNSPLHF TGTGCCAGCAGCCCACAGACAGGGGACAATTCACCCCTCCACTTT
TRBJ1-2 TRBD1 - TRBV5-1 CASSLGQGIGGYTF TGCGCCAGCAGCTTGGGACAGGGGATTGGAGGCTACACCTTC
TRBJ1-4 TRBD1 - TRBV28 CASSAGTGKSEKLFF TGTGCCAGCAGTGCGGGGACAGGGAAGAGTGAAAAACTGTTTTTT
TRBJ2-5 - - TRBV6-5 CASSYSGGVWETQYF TGTGCCAGCAGTTACTCTGGCGGGGTCTGGGAGACCCAGTACTTC
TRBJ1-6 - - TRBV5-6 CASSLAVGRPNSPLHF TGTGCCAGCAGCTTGGCCGTTGGGCGGCCAAATTCACCCCTCCACTTT
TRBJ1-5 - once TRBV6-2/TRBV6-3 CASTPWGSQPQHF TGTGCCAGCACCCCGTGGGGTAGTCAGCCCCAGCATTTT
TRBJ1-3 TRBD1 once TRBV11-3 CASSLGQGTGNTIYF TGTGCCAGCAGCTTGGGACAGGGGACTGGAAACACCATATATTTT
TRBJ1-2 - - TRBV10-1 CASRARQYGYTF TGCGCCAGCAGGGCTCGACAGTATGGCTACACCTTC
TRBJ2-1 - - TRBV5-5 CASSLTGIIRNEQFF TGTGCCAGCAGCTTGACAGGTATTATTCGGAATGAGCAGTTCTTC
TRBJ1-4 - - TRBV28 CASTPGGSGEKLFF TGTGCCAGCACCCCTGGGGGGAGTGGTGAAAAACTGTTTTTT
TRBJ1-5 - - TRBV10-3 CAINAVPAQPQHF TGTGCCATCAACGCCGTGCCGGCTCAGCCCCAGCATTTT
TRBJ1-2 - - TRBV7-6 CASSLGTASNYGYTF TGTGCCAGCAGCTTAGGAACAGCTTCTAACTATGGCTACACCTTC
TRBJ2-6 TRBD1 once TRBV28 CASSLTGTGAAGANVLTF TGTGCCAGCAGTTTGACCGGGACAGGGGCCGCTGGGGCCAACGTCCTGACTTTC
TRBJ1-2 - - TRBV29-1 CSVVRDEVSKGYTF TGCAGCGTTGTGAGAGATGAGGTCTCGAAGGGCTACACCTTC
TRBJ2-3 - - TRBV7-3 CASSLGLPSSTDTQYF TGTGCCAGCAGCTTAGGACTACCTTCTAGCACAGATACGCAGTATTTT
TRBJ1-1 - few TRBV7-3 CASSNGAAGTEAFF TGTGCCAGCAGCAACGGGGCGGCGGGCACTGAAGCTTTCTTT
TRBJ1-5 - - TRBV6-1 CASSEVWGSNQPQHF TGTGCCAGCAGTGAAGTATGGGGGTCCAATCAGCCCCAGCATTTT
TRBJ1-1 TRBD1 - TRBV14 CASSHDRTGGANTEAFF TGTGCCAGCAGCCACGACCGGACAGGGGGCGCGAACACTGAAGCTTTCTTT